This T cell receptor beta chain was profiled in a study of blood T cells in healthy people across ages (dated by TCRdb to the mid-2010s). The study in broad terms: In model experiments, template switching captured roughly one uniquely barcoded TCR beta cDNA molecule for every two T cells. To track age-related changes in TCR beta repertoire diversity, the study relied on deep sequencing normalized with unique cDNA molecular identifiers. Two additional independent replicas of 1 million unique cDNA reads from the same blood draw were analyzed for two donors (one aged 18 to 29 and one aged 80 or older). Donors of different ages were randomly distributed across sequencing lanes to avoid experimental bias. Four age groups were formed from the donors: young (average approximately 15 years), middle-aged (approximately 40), aged (roughly 58) and long-lived (less than 85). General conclusions and limits of the study: Estimates of total diversity based on one million sequenced T cells were regarded as lower bounds and as underestimates. A strong correlation was found between observed TCR beta diversity and the percentage of naive T cells measured by flow cytometry. Because profiling used bulk unsorted PBMCs, naive and antigen-experienced compartments could not be compared conclusively. As age increased, observed TCR beta diversity per million T cells dropped in a roughly linear way, and a significant reduction was already evident by age around 41. Because donor CMV infection status was unknown, age-related changes in expanded clonotypes were potentially confounded. Compared with the aged group, more naive CD4+ T cells, fewer expanded clones and increased TCR diversity were shown by the long-lived group, suggesting age selection.

This clonotype was found a few times. No cognate antigen has been identified for it. No much larger clone is present one base from it, and per-base qualities are unavailable. Measured from the cysteine to the phenylalanine, the CDR3 is 14 residues long. The entry retains the CDR3 DNA only, 42 bases that are in frame from base 1. The germline V gene (reference sequence) provides CDR1 SGHNT and CDR2 YYREEE. Relative to germline, V is 1 base shorter and J is 6 bases shorter, with 10 bases between their ends. The library was built by means of 5' RACE. Sequencing was carried out with an Illumina HiSeq 2500. A second PCR of roughly 7 to 11 cycles was performed with a sample-barcoded 5' primer and a J-beta primer mix. A unique molecular identifier was introduced onto each TCR beta cDNA molecule by a template-switch 5' adaptor carrying 12 random nucleotides. Each sample yielded at least 3 million CDR3-containing paired-end reads. The Mint cDNA synthesis kit, primed by a TRBC-specific oligonucleotide, was used to synthesize first-strand cDNA from all RNA. All cDNA was treated with uracil-DNA glycosylase and then went through a first 18-cycle PCR with the universal primers M1SS and BC2_uni_R. The authors' analysis ran thus. For normalization, 1 million high-quality reads were randomly selected from each sample, with every read carrying a distinct molecular identifier. Instead of being binned into consensus sequences, reads that shared molecular identifiers were thrown out. CDR3 identification, clonotype clustering and error correction used MiTCR with a Q25 quality threshold and the strictest error-elimination algorithm. A nonparametric unseen species model using Euler transformation provided a lower-bound estimate of total TCR beta diversity. TCRdb itself trimmed the public reads at Q25 with fastp, ran MiXCR and retained productive beta chains. Duplicate CDR3 protein sequences are folded into a single record with the most common DNA and genes. It is TCRdb's table, rather than the study itself, that gives the V and J calls and clone size. The sample has fewer than 950,000 distinct CDR3 sequences on record, around 36% of them singletons. Roughly 13% of the sample is taken by the ten largest.

The donors were 40 or so Caucasian individuals from Russia, aged roughly 6 to 100 years, who were systemically healthy. Each donor gave ten milliliters of peripheral blood, collected into EDTA-treated Vacutainer tubes. Ficoll-Paque density-gradient centrifugation was used to isolate PBMCs, with at least 6.5 million obtained per sample. Total RNA was extracted from PBMCs with Trizol reagent, with at least 6 micrograms obtained per sample. The percentages of naive CD45RAhigh/CD27high T cells were determined by flow cytometry on a PBMC aliquot from every donor. Specimen: blood. This TCR came from a man younger than 35 in good health. The V gene is TRBV5-4 and the J gene is TRBJ1-4; the D gene lacks a confident call. The CDR3 here reads CASSLSGFDEKLFF. The bases read TGTGCCAGCAGCTTGTCGGGGTTTGATGAAAAACTGTTTTTT. When the CDR3 is completed using the reference TRBV5-4 and TRBJ1-4 genes on either side, the full variable domain is ETGVTQSPTHLIKTRGQQVTLRCSSQSGHNTVSWYQQALGQGPQFIFQYYREEENGRGNFPPRFSGLQFPNYSSELNVNALELDDSALYLCASSLSGFDEKLFFGSGTQLSVL.